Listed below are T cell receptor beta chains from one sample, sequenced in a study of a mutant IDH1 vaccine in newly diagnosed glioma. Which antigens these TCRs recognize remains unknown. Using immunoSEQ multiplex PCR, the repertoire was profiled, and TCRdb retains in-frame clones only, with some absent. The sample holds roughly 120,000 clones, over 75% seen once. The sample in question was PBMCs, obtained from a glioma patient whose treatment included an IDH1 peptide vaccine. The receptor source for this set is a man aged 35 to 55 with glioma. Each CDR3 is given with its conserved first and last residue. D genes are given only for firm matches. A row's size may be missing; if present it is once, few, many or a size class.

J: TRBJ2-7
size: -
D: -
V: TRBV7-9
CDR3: CASSLGGRREQYF
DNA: TGTGCCAGCAGCTTAGGGGGTAGGCGGGAGCAGTACTTC

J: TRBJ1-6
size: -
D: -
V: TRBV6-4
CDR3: CASSDGSNYNSPLHF
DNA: TGTGCCAGCAGTGACGGCAGTAACTATAATTCACCCCTCCACTTT

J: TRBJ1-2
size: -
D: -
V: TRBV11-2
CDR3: CASSYTGSPWGYTF
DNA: TGTGCCAGCAGCTATACAGGGAGCCCCTGGGGCTACACCTTC

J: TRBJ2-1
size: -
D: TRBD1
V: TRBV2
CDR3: CASRPGTGGHNEQFF
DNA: TGTGCCAGCAGACCCGGGACAGGGGGCCACAATGAGCAGTTCTTC

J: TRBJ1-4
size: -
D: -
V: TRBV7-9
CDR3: CASSFVLLRTNEKLFF
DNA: TGTGCCAGCAGCTTTGTGTTACTCAGAACTAATGAAAAACTGTTTTTT

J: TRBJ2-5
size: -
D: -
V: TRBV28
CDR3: CASSLEREPQYF
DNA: TGTGCCAGCAGTTTAGAAAGGGAGCCCCAGTACTTC

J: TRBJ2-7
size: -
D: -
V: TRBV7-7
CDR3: CASSFEEGIEQYF
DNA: TGTGCTAGCAGCTTCGAAGAGGGGATCGAGCAGTACTTC

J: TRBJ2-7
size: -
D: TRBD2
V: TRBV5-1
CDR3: CASSLDPTSGRSYEQYF
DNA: TGCGCCAGCAGCCTCGACCCTACTAGCGGGCGTTCCTACGAGCAGTACTTC

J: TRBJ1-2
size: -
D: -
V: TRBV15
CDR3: CATSKRDKNGYTF
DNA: TGTGCCACCAGCAAGCGGGACAAAAATGGCTACACCTTC

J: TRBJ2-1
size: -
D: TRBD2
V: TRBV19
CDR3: CASTPTSGRLSYNEQFF
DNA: TGTGCCAGTACCCCTACTAGCGGGAGGTTATCCTACAATGAGCAGTTCTTC

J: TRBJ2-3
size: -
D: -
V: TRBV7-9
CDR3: CASSSRDRGRDTQYF
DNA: TGTGCCAGCAGCTCAAGAGACCGGGGGAGAGATACGCAGTATTTT

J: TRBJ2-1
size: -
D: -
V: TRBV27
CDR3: CASAGQTYNEQFF
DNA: TGTGCCAGCGCGGGACAAACTTACAATGAGCAGTTCTTC

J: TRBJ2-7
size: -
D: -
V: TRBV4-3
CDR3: CASSQGAGSSYEQYF
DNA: TGCGCCAGCAGCCAAGGGGCAGGGAGCTCCTACGAGCAGTACTTC

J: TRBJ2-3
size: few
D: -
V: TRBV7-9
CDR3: CASSSEQRTDTQYF
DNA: TGTGCCAGCAGCTCGGAGCAACGCACAGATACGCAGTATTTT

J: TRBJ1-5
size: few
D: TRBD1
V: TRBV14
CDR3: CASSCRDRVCNQPQHF
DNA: TGTGCCAGCAGCTGCCGGGACAGGGTTTGCAATCAGCCCCAGCATTTT

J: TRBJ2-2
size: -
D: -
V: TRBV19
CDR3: CASSQEVGTGELFF
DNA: TGTGCCAGTAGTCAGGAGGTCGGCACCGGGGAGCTGTTTTTT

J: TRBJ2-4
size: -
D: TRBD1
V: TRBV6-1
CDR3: CASSATGLENIQYF
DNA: TGTGCCAGCAGCGCGACAGGGCTGGAGAACATTCAGTACTTC

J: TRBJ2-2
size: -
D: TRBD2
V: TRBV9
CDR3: CASSVAWSPGRAGELFF
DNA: TGTGCCAGCAGCGTAGCGTGGAGCCCGGGGAGGGCCGGGGAGCTGTTTTTT

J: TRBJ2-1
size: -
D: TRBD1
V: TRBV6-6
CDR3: CASSSGQYNEQFF
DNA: TGTGCCAGCAGTTCGGGACAGTACAATGAGCAGTTCTTC

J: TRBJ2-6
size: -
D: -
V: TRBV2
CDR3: CASSDEESGANVLTF
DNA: TGTGCCAGCAGTGATGAGGAGTCTGGGGCCAACGTCCTGACTTTC

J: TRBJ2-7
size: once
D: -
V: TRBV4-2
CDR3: CASSQEKGQSHPRLYF
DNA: TGTGCCAGCAGCCAAGAGAAGGGGCAGTCTCACCCGCGATTGTACTTC

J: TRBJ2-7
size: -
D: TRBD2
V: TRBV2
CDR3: CASNPGTSGRANLYEQYF
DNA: TGTGCCAGCAATCCCGGGACTAGCGGGAGGGCCAATCTATACGAGCAGTACTTC